Presented here are 27 T cell receptor beta chains from one specimen sequenced in a study of T cell repertoires in cytomegalovirus infection. Their recognized antigens are unknown. TCRdb called the reads again in MiXCR, with one record for every CDR3 protein. The data hold approximately 730,000 distinct CDR3 sequences, with about 33% observed a single time. Sequencing used cultured PBMCs, obtained from culture after CMV antigen stimulation. Receptors originate from a human donor in good health (CMV status not recorded). Some clones in this sample may be carry-over from other donors' samples.

This clonotype was seen many times. This chain uses TRBV7-2 with TRBJ1-2; unclear D gene. Looked up from germline, CDR1 is SGHTA and CDR2 is FQGNSA. The CDR3 has 15 amino acids. V was cut by 0 bases and J by 8 bases, with 16 bases left in between. The CDR3 DNA sequence: TGTGCCAGCAGCTTAGCCCGGACTCCCCCCCGGGGCTACACCTTC. Its translation is CASSLARTPPRGYTF.

This chain uses TRBV7-6 with TRBJ1-5; no firm D call. In germline, CDR1 is SGHVS, CDR2 FNYEAQ. This CDR3 spans 12 amino acids. V gave up 3 bases and J gave up 8 bases, with 8 bases separating them. The CDR3 is CASSFPSEPQHF. The CDR3 DNA reads as TGTGCCAGCAGCTTCCCTAGTGAGCCCCAGCATTTT.

This clonotype was seen a handful of times. V is TRBV6-1 and J is TRBJ1-1; no definite D call. This CDR3 has 15 residues. Trimming stripped 6 bases from V and 1 base from J, with 15 bases between. Germline-derived CDR1 and CDR2 are MNHNS and SASEGT. The CDR3 region is CASRQNWEPNTEAFF. DNA for the CDR3: TGTGCCAGCAGACAGAACTGGGAGCCGAACACTGAAGCTTTCTTT.

The rearrangement uses TRBV20-1 and TRBJ1-4; 8 bases match TRBD1. CDR3 size: 14 residues. CDR1 DFQATT and CDR2 SNEGSKA come from the germline V gene (reference sequence). V was clipped by 6 bases and J by 7 bases; unmatched bases: 10. CDR3 residues: CSAAPTGVTEKLFF. The CDR3, as DNA: TGCAGTGCCGCCCCGACAGGGGTAACTGAAAAACTGTTTTTT.

This clonotype was seen a few times. The V and J genes are TRBV10-3 and TRBJ2-7; D possibly corresponds to TRBD1 (6 bases). Germline lookup yields CDR1 ENHRY and CDR2 SYGVKD. The CDR3 has 12 amino acids. V was trimmed by 10 bases and J by 3 bases, leaving 13 bases between them. The CDR3 is CASMTGGYEQYF. For the CDR3, the DNA is TGTGCCAGTATGACAGGAGGCTACGAGCAGTACTTC.

The V and J genes are TRBV5-1 and TRBJ1-4; TRBD1 is a possible D gene (5 bases). The CDR3 is 14 amino acids. Trimming pared 1 base from V and 8 bases from J, leaving 12 bases between. The V gene's germline CDR1 is SGHRS and CDR2 YFSETQ. The CDR3 here is CASSLKGLREKLFF. The CDR3 DNA follows: TGCGCCAGCAGCTTGAAGGGGCTAAGGGAAAAACTGTTTTTT.

The chain has TRBV2 and TRBJ1-1; D is perhaps TRBD1 (5 bases). The length of the CDR3 is 12 residues. The germline gives CDR1 SNHLY, CDR2 FYNNEI. V was shortened by 10 bases and J by 5 bases, with 14 bases between the two germline ends. In DNA, the CDR3 is TGTGCCACAACCCGGGGGTCTACTGAAGCTTTCTTT. Its translation is CATTRGSTEAFF. Full variable domain (missing parts from reference TRBV2 and TRBJ1-1): EPEVTQTPSHQVTQMGQEVILRCVPISNHLYFYWYRQILGQKVEFLVSFYNNEISEKSEIFDDQFSVERPDGSNFTLKIRSTKLEDSAMYFCATTRGSTEAFFGQGTRLTVV.

A few counts support this clonotype. The chain is built from TRBV7-9 and TRBJ2-1, with D possibly called TRBD1 or TRBD2 (5 bases each). The CDR3 contains 13 residues. V lost 11 bases and J lost 6, with 17 bases in between. Germline values: CDR1 SEHNR, CDR2 FQNEAQ (reference sequence). CDR3 bases: TGTGCCGGGGACCCTCTAGTGGCCAATGAGCAGTTCTTC. It codes for CAGDPLVANEQFF.

This clonotype has just a few counts. This chain joins TRBV6-5 and TRBJ1-2; D may be TRBD1 (5 bases). Between the trimmed V and J ends, which lost 1 base and 14 bases, there was a span of 17 bases. Germline loops: CDR1 MNHEY, CDR2 SVGAGI. The CDR3 runs to 13 residues. The CDR3 is CASSYFRAEGWTF. The CDR3 DNA reads as TGTGCCAGCAGTTACTTCAGGGCGGAGGGGTGGACCTTC.

The chain is built from TRBV5-1 and TRBJ1-1; D is possibly TRBD1 (5 bases). CDR3 length: 14 amino acids. CDR1 and CDR2 (germline): SGHRS, YFSETQ. The ends were cut back, 4 bases at V and 2 bases at J, with 12 bases in the middle. The CDR3 coding sequence is TGCGCCAGCAGCACGCTCCAGGGAAACACTGAAGCTTTCTTT. Amino acids: CASSTLQGNTEAFF.

This clonotype has only a few counts. The chain recombines TRBV19 with TRBJ1-3; 9 positions match TRBD1. Trimming cost V 9 bases and J 3 bases; bases outside gene matches: 6. This CDR3 region has 14 residues. Germline lookup yields CDR1 LNHDA and CDR2 SQIVND (reference sequence). The CDR3 DNA reads as TGTGCCAGCAACAGGGGGCAAGGTGGAAACACCATATATTTT. Translated, it gives CASNRGQGGNTIYF. Full variable domain (remainder filled in from reference TRBV19 and TRBJ1-3): DGGITQSPKYLFRKEGQNVTLSCEQNLNHDAMYWYRQDPGQGLRLIYYSQIVNDFQKGDIAEGYSVSREKKESFPLTVTSAQKNPTAFYLCASNRGQGGNTIYFGEGSWLTVV.

This clonotype was seen a few times. The chain links TRBV19 to TRBJ2-3; 11 bases line up with TRBD2. Trimming removed 8 bases from V and 4 bases from J; junction bases left unmatched: 8. CDR3 length: 15 amino acids. Germline V gene sequence: CDR1 LNHDA, CDR2 SQIVND (reference sequence). The CDR3 nucleotides read TGTGCCAGTGGCCTAGCGGGGGGTCGGGCAGATACGCAGTATTTT. Amino acids: CASGLAGGRADTQYF.

The rearrangement joins TRBV7-2 to TRBJ1-1; D perhaps matches TRBD1 (5 bases). This CDR3 contains 14 residues. The germline gives CDR1 SGHTA, CDR2 FQGNSA. Trimming took 6 bases from V and 1 from J, leaving 12 bases between them. The CDR3 sequence is CASRKRGENTEAFF. The CDR3 DNA sequence: TGTGCCAGCAGGAAGAGGGGCGAGAACACTGAAGCTTTCTTT.

This chain links TRBV6-5 with TRBJ1-5; 9 nucleotides line up with TRBD1. Germline V gene data show CDR1 as MNHEY and CDR2 as SVGAGI. This CDR3 comprises 17 residues. The ends lost 2 bases at V and 0 bases at J; junction bases unmatched: 5. In nucleotides, the CDR3 is TGTGCCAGCAGTTACCGGGGACAGGGTTATAGCAATCAGCCCCAGCATTTT. It codes for CASSYRGQGYSNQPQHF.

This clonotype was detected many times. V gene TRBV6-5 combines with J gene TRBJ1-1; no reliable D call. Germline assignment: CDR1 MNHEY and CDR2 SVGAGI. CDR3 length: 11 amino acids. The V end was cut by 6 bases, the J end by 0 bases, with 2 bases between. CDR3 sequence: CASRLNTEAFF. CDR3 bases: TGTGCCAGCAGGTTGAACACTGAAGCTTTCTTT.

V is TRBV6-1 and J is TRBJ2-3; D gene uncertain. Germline lookup yields CDR1 MNHNS and CDR2 SASEGT. The CDR3 sequence is 13 residues long. The ends were cut back, 6 bases at V and 2 bases at J, with 9 bases in the middle. The CDR3 nucleotides read TGTGCCAGCAGGGTCCTCCTCACAGATACGCAGTATTTT. This sequence encodes CASRVLLTDTQYF.

The chain employs TRBV6-6 and TRBJ2-7; D might be TRBD1 or TRBD2, each matching 5 bases. CDR1 is MNHNY and CDR2 is SVGAGI in the germline V gene (reference sequence). V shed 6 bases and J shed 7 bases, with 22 bases lying between them. This CDR3 comprises 15 residues. This chain's CDR3 is CASSTIPGAPEEQYF. Written as DNA, the CDR3 is TGTGCCAGCAGCACGATTCCCGGGGCTCCCGAGGAGCAGTACTTC.

J is TRBJ2-5 and V is TRBV5-4, with 13 bases fitting TRBD2. V lost 9 bases to trimming and J lost 3 bases; unmatched junction nucleotides: 8. The CDR3 contains 15 residues. CDR1 and CDR2 from the germline V gene are SGHNT and YYREEE (reference sequence). CDR3 protein: CATTPGLAGEETQYF. In DNA, the CDR3 is TGTGCCACCACCCCCGGACTAGCGGGAGAAGAGACCCAGTACTTC.

The chain has TRBV7-4 and TRBJ2-2, with unresolved D. The CDR3 is 12 amino acids. Between the trimmed V and J ends, which lost 7 bases and 4 bases, there was a span of 7 bases. In germline, CDR1 is SGHVT, CDR2 SQSDAQ. The CDR3 spells CASMPATGELFF. For the CDR3, the DNA is TGTGCCAGCATGCCAGCCACCGGGGAGCTGTTTTTT.

J is TRBJ2-5 and V is TRBV6-5, with 7 bases fitting TRBD1. There are 16 residues in the CDR3. The germline V gene encodes CDR1 MNHEY and CDR2 SVGAGI. V lost 3 bases to trimming and J lost 1 base; unmatched junction nucleotides: 8. CDR3 coding DNA: TGTGCCAGCAGTTATCGGGACAGTCGGGCCCAAGAGACCCAGTACTTC. It codes for CASSYRDSRAQETQYF.

J is TRBJ2-3 and V is TRBV7-6, with TRBD2 matching 12 bases. Losses at the gene ends were 5 bases for V and 4 bases for J; bases not matched to a gene: 4. This CDR3 has 15 residues. The germline V gene has CDR1 SGHVS and CDR2 FNYEAQ. The CDR3 sequence: CASSERTSGADTQYF. Here the CDR3 DNA reads TGTGCCAGCAGCGAGAGGACTAGCGGGGCAGATACGCAGTATTTT.

This clonotype was seen a few times. The chain carries TRBV7-2 and TRBJ1-2, with D perhaps matching TRBD1 (6 bases). Per the germline V gene, CDR1 is SGHTA and CDR2 is FQGNSA. CDR3 length: 13 amino acids. V was trimmed by 5 bases and J by 6 bases, leaving 13 bases between them. CDR3 protein: CASSPNQGNGYTF. The CDR3 DNA reads as TGTGCCAGCAGCCCAAACCAGGGGAATGGCTACACCTTC.

The rearrangement joins TRBV10-3 to TRBJ2-7, with D possibly TRBD2 on 6 matching bases. This CDR3 region has 17 residues. V was shortened by 0 bases and J by 0 bases, with 15 bases between the two germline ends. Per germline, CDR1 ENHRY and CDR2 SYGVKD. This CDR3 reads CAISESGRLVGSYEQYF. The CDR3 DNA sequence: TGTGCCATCAGTGAGTCGGGGAGGCTAGTGGGCTCCTACGAGCAGTACTTC.

In this sample, this clonotype turned up once. The chain is built from TRBV6-1 and TRBJ2-3; D remains unclear. Germline CDR1 MNHNS, CDR2 SASEGT. V shed 2 bases and J shed 4 bases, with 16 bases lying between them. The CDR3 is made up of 16 amino acids. As DNA, the CDR3 is TGTGCCAGCAGTGAATTCCTCCACAATAGAGCAGATACGCAGTATTTT. Translation: CASSEFLHNRADTQYF.

This chain uses TRBV6-1 with TRBJ2-1; 8 bases map to TRBD2. The V segment lost 0 bases and the J segment 3 bases; nucleotides outside the gene matches: 1. In germline, CDR1 is MNHNS, CDR2 SASEGT. This CDR3 spans 15 amino acids. CDR3 in amino acids: CASSEARGVYNEQFF. In DNA form, the CDR3 reads TGTGCCAGCAGTGAAGCGCGGGGGGTCTACAATGAGCAGTTCTTC.

Here the CDR3 reads CASSLNREDTQYF. The CDR3, as DNA: TGTGCCAGCAGCTTGAACAGGGAAGATACGCAGTATTTT. The chain employs TRBV7-6 and TRBJ2-3, with D possibly matching TRBD1 (6 bases). V was cut by 3 bases and J by 5 bases, with 9 bases left in between. This CDR3 region has 13 residues. Germline V gene data show CDR1 as SGHVS and CDR2 as FNYEAQ.

The chain couples TRBV10-3 to TRBJ2-7; D ambiguous. Germline CDR1 ENHRY, CDR2 SYGVKD. The V end was cut by 4 bases, the J end by 4 bases, with 11 bases between. The CDR3 length is 13 residues. The CDR3 nucleotides read TGTGCCATCAGTGGGGGTCCGGGTTACGAGCAGTACTTC. The encoded protein is CAISGGPGYEQYF.